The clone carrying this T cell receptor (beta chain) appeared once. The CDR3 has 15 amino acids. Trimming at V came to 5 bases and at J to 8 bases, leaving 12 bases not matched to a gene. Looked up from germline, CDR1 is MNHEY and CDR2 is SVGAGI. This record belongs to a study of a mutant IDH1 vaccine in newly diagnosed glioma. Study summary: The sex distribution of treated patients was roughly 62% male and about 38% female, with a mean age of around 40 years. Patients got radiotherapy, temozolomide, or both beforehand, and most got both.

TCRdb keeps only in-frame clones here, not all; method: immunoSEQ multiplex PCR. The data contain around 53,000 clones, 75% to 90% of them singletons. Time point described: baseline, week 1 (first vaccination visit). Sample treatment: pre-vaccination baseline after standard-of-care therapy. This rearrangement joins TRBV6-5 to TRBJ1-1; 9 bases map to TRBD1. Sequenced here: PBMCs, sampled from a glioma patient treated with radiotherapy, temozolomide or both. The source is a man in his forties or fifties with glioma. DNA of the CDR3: TGTGCCAGCAGTACAGGGGGCCTCAGGGGTCCCGAAGCTTTCTTT. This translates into CASSTGGLRGPEAFF.